The TCR beta chain under discussion was sequenced for a study of T cells in Graves' hyperthyroidism and ophthalmopathy. Germline-derived CDR1 and CDR2 are MNHNS and SASEGT. V was trimmed by 11 bases and J by 2 bases, leaving 18 bases between them. This CDR3 has 14 residues. Individuals with ophthalmopathy presented a Clinical Activity Score of at least 3, a NOSPECS grade of at least 4 and a duration under 3 months. PBMCs were derived from about 9.1 ml fresh peripheral blood. This clonotype was seen many times. Its antigen remains unknown. The TCR beta CDR3 regions underwent amplification using RNA transcripts as the source. Using the HTBI primer set, a first-round RT-PCR was run on the TCR CDR3. TCRdb itself ran the multiplex PCR reads through MiXCR, one entry per CDR3 protein. The sample shows roughly 240,000 distinct CDR3 sequences, around 25% of them seen only once. General study results and limits: Blood also showed most of the thyroid clonotypes that were expanded above 0.001. Ophthalmopathy, as predicted by the model, came a median approximately 5.9 months after the prediction.

The source material was blood. The clonotype comes from a middle-aged woman with Graves' ophthalmopathy. The V call is TRBV6-1, the J call TRBJ2-5, with D possibly matching TRBD2 (6 bases). This CDR3 reads CASSARGIQETQYF. The DNA of the CDR3 is TGTGCCTCCTCTGCCCGGGGGATTCAAGAGACCCAGTACTTC.